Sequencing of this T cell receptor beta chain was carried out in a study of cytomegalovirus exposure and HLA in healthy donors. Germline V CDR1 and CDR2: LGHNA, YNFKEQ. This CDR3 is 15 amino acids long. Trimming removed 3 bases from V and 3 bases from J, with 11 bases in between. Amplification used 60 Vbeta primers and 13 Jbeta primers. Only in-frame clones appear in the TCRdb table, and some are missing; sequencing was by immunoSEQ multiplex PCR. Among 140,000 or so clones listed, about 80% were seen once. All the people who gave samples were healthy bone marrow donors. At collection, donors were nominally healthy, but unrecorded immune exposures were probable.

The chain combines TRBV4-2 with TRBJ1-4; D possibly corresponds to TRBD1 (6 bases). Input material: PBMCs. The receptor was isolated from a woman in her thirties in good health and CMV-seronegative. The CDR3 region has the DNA TGTGCCAGCAGCCAGGAGCAGGGGTCTAATGAAAAACTGTTTTTT. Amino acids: CASSQEQGSNEKLFF.